A single sample is the source of the 21 T cell receptor beta chains below, sequenced in a study of shared clonotypes between healthy human individuals. TCRdb's table, derived via immunoSEQ multiplex PCR, lists solely in-frame clones and lacks some. The profile shows 500,000 or so clones, 90% to 97% of them singletons. The material sequenced was naive CD4+ T cells sorted from blood. The subset: CD45RA+ positively selected. The receptors were gathered from a woman aged 25 to 39 in good health.

This clone has only one observation. V gene TRBV5-4 combines with J gene TRBJ2-1; D uncertain. CDR3 length: 18 residues. Germline V gives CDR1 SGHNT, CDR2 YYREEE (reference sequence). Between the trimmed V and J ends, which lost 0 bases and 0 bases, there was a span of 16 bases. The CDR3 DNA follows: TGTGCCAGCAGCTTGGAGTACTTGAAGCTCAGCTCCTACAATGAGCAGTTCTTC. This translates into CASSLEYLKLSSYNEQFF. The complete variable domain, with remaining parts taken from reference TRBV5-4 and TRBJ2-1, reads ETGVTQSPTHLIKTRGQQVTLRCSSQSGHNTVSWYQQALGQGPQFIFQYYREEENGRGNFPPRFSGLQFPNYSSELNVNALELDDSALYLCASSLEYLKLSSYNEQFFGPGTRLTVL.

The sample holds one count of this clone. This chain links TRBV15 with TRBJ2-7; the match to TRBD2 covers 7 bases. CDR3 length: 15 residues. The ends lost 0 bases at V and 0 bases at J; junction bases unmatched: 2. The germline V gene has CDR1 LNHNV and CDR2 YYDKDF (reference sequence). CDR3 region: CATSREAGSSYEQYF. As DNA, the CDR3 is TGTGCCACCAGCAGAGAAGCGGGGAGCTCCTACGAGCAGTACTTC.

This chain joins TRBV28 and TRBJ1-2; maybe TRBD1 (5 bases). V was cut by 6 bases and J by 3 bases, with 14 bases left in between. The germline V gene has CDR1 MDHEN and CDR2 SYDVKM. This CDR3 has 14 residues. For the CDR3, the DNA is TGTGCCAGCAGCCAATCGGGGCCTGACTATGGCTACACCTTC. It translates to CASSQSGPDYGYTF.

The J gene is TRBJ2-5, the V gene TRBV5-4; TRBD1 agrees at 7 bases. Gene TRBJ2-7 matches the end of the DNA better, so the J call may be wrong. The CDR3 loop spans 13 amino acids. Germline V gives CDR1 SGHNT, CDR2 YYREEE (reference sequence). CDR3 protein: CASSPDRAHEQYF. As DNA, the CDR3 is TGTGCCAGCAGCCCTGACAGGGCCCACGAGCAGTACTTC.

This clone is a singleton in its sample. V is TRBV29-1 and J is TRBJ2-2; tentatively, D is TRBD1 or TRBD2 (5 bases each). The V gene's germline CDR1 is SQVTM and CDR2 ANQGSEA. V was cut by 6 bases and J by 8 bases, with 19 bases left in between. The CDR3 runs 14 residues. This CDR3 reads CSVDTGATSGELFF. In DNA form, the CDR3 reads TGCAGCGTGGACACCGGGGCTACGTCAGGGGAGCTGTTTTTT.

The chain couples TRBV6-6 to TRBJ2-5, with 7 positions matching TRBD1. CDR1 MNHNY and CDR2 SVGAGI come from the germline V gene (reference sequence). V shed 2 bases, J shed 6 bases, and the junction held 3 bases outside the gene matches. This CDR3 is built from 13 residues. The CDR3 region has the DNA TGTGCCAGCAGTTACCCGGGACAGAAGACCCAGTACTTC. Translated: CASSYPGQKTQYF.

Only a few counts were recorded for this clone. The CDR3 nucleotides are TGTGCCAGCAGTAGACAGGGGATGGAGACCCAGTACTTC. As protein: CASSRQGMETQYF. This chain links TRBV2 with TRBJ2-5, with TRBD1 matching 8 bases. CDR1 and CDR2 (germline): SNHLY, FYNNEI. The V gene end was trimmed by 5 bases and the J gene end by 5 bases; junction bases not matched to a gene: 4. The CDR3 has 13 amino acids.

The rearrangement links TRBV19 to TRBJ2-5; either TRBD1 or TRBD2 may fit D (5 bases each). Near its end, the DNA agrees better with TRBJ2-7, so the J call may be wrong. Germline CDR1 is LNHDA and CDR2 is SQIVND (reference sequence). The CDR3 is 15 residues long. The CDR3 nucleotides read TGTGCCAGTAGTATCCCTGGACATCCTGCGGGCGAGCAGTACTTC. Translation: CASSIPGHPAGEQYF.

This clone appeared once. The chain has TRBV5-1 and TRBJ1-2; TRBD1 is a possible D gene (6 bases). The CDR3 runs 15 residues. V was clipped by 0 bases and J by 1 base, with 10 bases between them. CDR1 is SGHRS, CDR2 YFSETQ, per germline. Written as DNA, the CDR3 is TGCGCCAGCAGCTTGGCCACAGGGAGTAACTATGGCTACACCTTC. Amino acid sequence: CASSLATGSNYGYTF.

This chain links TRBV9 with TRBJ2-5; D may be TRBD2 (6 bases). This CDR3 spans 14 amino acids. Germline V lookup: CDR1 SGDLS, CDR2 YYNGEE. V lost 0 bases to trimming and J lost 11 bases, with 17 bases between them. This CDR3 reads CASSVGVSGNGQYF. The CDR3 nucleotides read TGTGCCAGCAGCGTAGGCGTTAGCGGAAACGGGCAGTACTTC.

V is TRBV29-1 and J is TRBJ2-1; possibly TRBD1 or TRBD2 for D (5 bases each). V was trimmed by 7 bases and J by 10 bases, leaving 17 bases between them. Germline loops: CDR1 SQVTM, CDR2 ANQGSEA. This CDR3 has 12 amino acids. CDR3 region: CSGNPGPREQFF. In DNA, the CDR3 is TGCAGCGGCAATCCGGGACCTCGGGAGCAGTTCTTC.

The gene calls are TRBV28 and TRBJ2-4; possibly TRBD1 for D (5 bases). The CDR3 spans 17 residues. Germline CDR1 MDHEN, CDR2 SYDVKM. V lost 5 bases and J 0 bases, leaving 17 bases between the germline ends. CDR3 nucleotides: TGTGCCAGCAGTCTACGGACAATCAACCTAGCCAAAAACATTCAGTACTTC. Translation gives CASSLRTINLAKNIQYF.

The chain uses TRBV9 and TRBJ2-7; 8 bases are a match to TRBD2. Germline V gene sequence: CDR1 SGDLS, CDR2 YYNGEE. This CDR3 spans 12 amino acids. V was pared by 3 bases and J by 4 bases, with 0 bases of the junction left unmatched. The CDR3 is CASSGGGYEQYF. The CDR3 DNA is TGTGCCAGCAGCGGCGGGGGGTACGAGCAGTACTTC.

The chain has TRBV6-1 and TRBJ2-7; TRBD1 might be the D (6 bases). Germline CDR1 MNHNS, CDR2 SASEGT. The CDR3 contains 15 residues. V dropped 5 bases and J dropped 7 bases, with 21 bases sitting between them. The CDR3: CASSWAWGPRLEQYF. In DNA, the CDR3 is TGTGCCAGCAGTTGGGCTTGGGGGCCTCGCTTAGAGCAGTACTTC.

CDR3 region: CASSEALPGGDNEQFF. The DNA of the CDR3 is TGTGCCAGCAGTGAAGCGCTTCCGGGAGGTGACAATGAGCAGTTCTTC. The chain couples TRBV6-1 to TRBJ2-1; 7 bases fit TRBD2. Germline trimming cut 0 bases from V and 5 bases from J; bases unmatched to any gene: 7. Germline CDR1 reads MNHNS; CDR2 reads SASEGT. The CDR3 runs to 16 residues.

The chain has TRBV28 and TRBJ2-7, with no clear D. The CDR3 runs 14 residues. V shed 6 bases and J shed 9 bases, with 21 bases lying between them. Per germline, CDR1 MDHEN and CDR2 SYDVKM. CDR3 protein: CASRGRKGHGSQYF. The CDR3 region has the DNA TGTGCCAGCAGAGGTCGGAAGGGCCACGGCTCGCAGTACTTC.

This sequence joins TRBV7-2 and TRBJ2-5; TRBD1 agrees at 9 bases. The DNA end favors TRBJ2-7, so the J call may be wrong. The CDR3 is 17 residues long. Germline-derived CDR1 and CDR2 are SGHTA and FQGNSA. The CDR3 region has the DNA TGTGCCAGCAGCCCCCACGGTCTGGACAGGGGTTACTACGAGCAGTACTTC. This encodes CASSPHGLDRGYYEQYF.

The count of this clone is one. This CDR3 is CAWSGHLTLYEQYF. CDR3 DNA: TGTGCCTGGAGTGGTCACCTGACCCTCTACGAGCAGTACTTC. The V call is TRBV30, the J call TRBJ2-7; D is unresolved. This CDR3 has 14 amino acids. V dropped 1 base and J dropped 3 bases, with 13 bases sitting between them. Germline lookup yields CDR1 GTSNPN and CDR2 SVGIG (reference sequence).

The count of this clone is one. The gene calls are TRBV7-3 and TRBJ2-1; D call uncertain. Germline V gene data show CDR1 as SGHTA and CDR2 as FQGTGA. The V end lost 4 bases, the J end lost 8 bases, and 12 bases lay between the germline ends. The CDR3 runs to 13 residues. The CDR3 reads CASSSKGRDEQFF. The CDR3 coding sequence is TGTGCCAGCAGCTCTAAGGGAAGGGATGAGCAGTTCTTC.

This rearrangement joins TRBV2 to TRBJ1-3; 9 nucleotides line up with TRBD1. Germline CDR1 reads SNHLY; CDR2 reads FYNNEI. The junction had 13 bases not matched to a gene; V was cut back by 5 bases and J by 8 bases. The length of the CDR3 is 16 residues. The CDR3, as DNA: TGTGCCAGCAGTTACAGGGGGCTTGAATTTTTGGACACCATATATTTT. This codes for CASSYRGLEFLDTIYF.

This chain joins TRBV27 and TRBJ2-7; TRBD1 agrees at 9 bases. CDR1 MNHEY and CDR2 SMNVEV come from the germline V gene (reference sequence). After removal of 5 bases from V and 6 bases from J, the junction contained 5 bases not matched to a gene. This CDR3 has 13 amino acids. CDR3 loop: CASSRQGEGEQYF. The CDR3 coding sequence is TGTGCCAGCAGTAGACAGGGGGAAGGCGAGCAGTACTTC.